A single sample gave rise to the 30 T cell receptor beta chains below, sequenced in a study of cytomegalovirus exposure and HLA in healthy donors. PCR primers comprised 60 Vbeta and 13 Jbeta primers. The assay was immunoSEQ multiplex PCR, and TCRdb's table has in-frame clones only and misses some. This table has about 83,000 clones, 60% to 85% appearing once. Source material: PBMCs. These receptors were obtained from a young man in good health and CMV-seropositive.

The sample holds one count of this clone. The rearrangement uses TRBV6-5 and TRBJ1-1, with unresolved D. Trimming removed 5 bases from V and 1 base from J, with 8 bases in between. CDR3 size: 13 residues. Germline CDR1 MNHEY, CDR2 SVGAGI. The CDR3 spells CASSTQTNTEAFF. The CDR3 nucleotides read TGTGCCAGCAGTACACAGACGAACACTGAAGCTTTCTTT.

The CDR3 nucleotides read TGTGCCAGCAGCGTAGGACTAGCGATTACGAATGAGCAGTTCTTC. It codes for CASSVGLAITNEQFF. The chain carries TRBV9 and TRBJ2-1; 8 bases are shared with TRBD2. The germline V gene encodes CDR1 SGDLS and CDR2 YYNGEE. V shed 0 bases, J shed 7 bases, and the junction held 6 bases outside the gene matches. The CDR3 is 15 amino acids.

The chain links TRBV29-1 to TRBJ1-2, with D unresolved. Germline V gene sequence: CDR1 SQVTM, CDR2 ANQGSEA. This CDR3 has 10 amino acids. V lost 3 bases and J lost 6, with 5 bases in between. For the CDR3, the DNA is TGCAGCGTTGACGGGGATGGCTACACCTTC. It codes for CSVDGDGYTF.

This clone was recorded a few times. V gene TRBV30 combines with J gene TRBJ1-2; perhaps TRBD1 as D (6 bases). V lost 1 base and J lost 6, with 15 bases in between. Germline CDR1 and CDR2: GTSNPN and SVGIG (reference sequence). The CDR3 has 14 amino acids. The CDR3 bases are TGTGCCTGGAGTGCCCCAAGGGGGTCTAATGGCTACACCTTC. This codes for CAWSAPRGSNGYTF.

This sequence joins TRBV10-3 and TRBJ2-7, with TRBD2 matching 10 bases. V lost 10 bases to trimming and J lost 6 bases; unmatched junction nucleotides: 12. Germline values: CDR1 ENHRY, CDR2 SYGVKD. CDR3 length: 14 residues. The CDR3: CATGLAGVSPEQYF. CDR3 nucleotide sequence: TGTGCCACCGGGCTAGCGGGAGTATCCCCCGAGCAGTACTTC.

The genes are TRBV2 and TRBJ2-2; TRBD2 matches 9 bases. The junction had 9 bases not matched to a gene; V was cut back by 8 bases and J by 5 bases. The CDR3 sequence is 15 residues long. Germline V gene data show CDR1 as SNHLY and CDR2 as FYNNEI. CDR3 nucleotides: TGTGCCAGCGGTGGGACTAGCAGTTATACCGGGGAGCTGTTTTTT. This sequence encodes CASGGTSSYTGELFF.

This clone is a singleton in its sample. The CDR3 spells CSIGAGQLLAKNIQYF. CDR3 nucleotide sequence: TGCAGCATAGGAGCGGGTCAATTGCTAGCCAAAAACATTCAGTACTTC. V gene TRBV29-1 combines with J gene TRBJ2-4; D may be TRBD2 (6 bases). Deletions cut 8 bases from V and 0 bases from J, with 20 bases between. CDR3 length equals 16 residues. The germline CDR1 and CDR2 sequences are SQVTM and ANQGSEA.

This clone was recorded a few times. The V call is TRBV5-4, the J call TRBJ1-1, with D possibly TRBD1 on 5 matching bases. Germline V gene data show CDR1 as SGHNT and CDR2 as YYREEE (reference sequence). The V gene lost 0 bases and the J gene lost 9 bases, with 6 bases spanning the gap. The length of the CDR3 is 11 residues. CDR3 residues: CASSLGQQAFF. CDR3 in DNA: TGTGCCAGCAGCTTGGGACAGCAAGCTTTCTTT.

The chain is built from TRBV9 and TRBJ2-1; D is possibly TRBD1 (5 bases). From germline, CDR1 is SGDLS and CDR2 YYNGEE. V was clipped by 1 base and J by 5 bases, with 10 bases between them. This CDR3 has 14 residues. CDR3 loop: CASSVWGYNNEQFF. CDR3 nucleotide sequence: TGTGCCAGCAGCGTATGGGGCTACAACAATGAGCAGTTCTTC.

This chain uses TRBV2 with TRBJ1-2; 7 positions agree with TRBD1. Germline-derived CDR1 and CDR2 are SNHLY and FYNNEI. V trimming: 6 bases; J trimming: 4 bases; junction bases outside the gene matches: 2. CDR3 size: 12 residues. The CDR3 is CASRGQSYGYTF. CDR3 nucleotide sequence: TGTGCCAGCAGGGGACAGTCCTATGGCTACACCTTC.

The chain employs TRBV29-1 and TRBJ1-1, with TRBD1 identical over 9 bases. Germline-derived CDR1 and CDR2 are SQVTM and ANQGSEA. Trimming cost V 7 bases and J 4 bases; bases outside gene matches: 1. This CDR3 spans 11 amino acids. CDR3 DNA: TGCAGCGCGACAGGGGGCACTGAAGCTTTCTTT. Translated, it gives CSATGGTEAFF.

The chain combines TRBV5-4 with TRBJ2-5; 7 nucleotides align to TRBD1. Germline trimming cut 4 bases from V and 1 base from J; bases unmatched to any gene: 10. In germline, CDR1 is SGHNT, CDR2 YYREEE (reference sequence). The CDR3 loop spans 16 amino acids. The CDR3 loop reads CASSVAQGQSQETQYF. CDR3 nucleotide sequence: TGTGCCAGCAGCGTCGCCCAGGGACAGTCCCAAGAGACCCAGTACTTC.

CDR3 loop: CASDEGTTRDTQYF. In DNA, the CDR3 is TGCGCCAGCGACGAGGGGACTACCAGAGATACGCAGTATTTT. The rearrangement joins TRBV5-1 to TRBJ2-3; TRBD2 matches 7 bases. The germline V gene encodes CDR1 SGHRS and CDR2 YFSETQ. V shed 7 bases and J 5 bases; nucleotides not matched to a gene: 10. There are 14 residues in the CDR3.

The chain is built from TRBV4-2 and TRBJ2-1, with a tentative D call TRBD2 (5 bases). Trimming pared 0 bases from V and 4 bases from J, leaving 13 bases between. CDR3 size: 16 residues. Looked up from germline, CDR1 is LGHNA and CDR2 is YNFKEQ. DNA for the CDR3: TGTGCCAGCAGCCAAGAAACAAAACGAGGGTACAATGAGCAGTTCTTC. Translated, it gives CASSQETKRGYNEQFF.

The chain joins TRBV9 to TRBJ2-2; weak D call: TRBD1 (5 bases). The CDR3 covers 14 residues. Germline-derived CDR1 and CDR2 are SGDLS and YYNGEE. V was clipped by 4 bases and J by 3 bases, with 10 bases between them. The CDR3 DNA reads as TGTGCCAGCAGCTCTAGACAGTACACCGGGGAGCTGTTTTTT. The encoded protein is CASSSRQYTGELFF.

J is TRBJ1-1 and V is TRBV5-1; a possible D gene is TRBD1 (5 bases). Germline V gives CDR1 SGHRS, CDR2 YFSETQ. V lost 4 bases to trimming and J lost 1 base, with 11 bases between them. This CDR3 is 14 amino acids long. The CDR3 sequence is CASSQGLENTEAFF. In nucleotides, the CDR3 is TGCGCCAGCAGCCAGGGACTGGAGAACACTGAAGCTTTCTTT.

This sequence joins TRBV2 and TRBJ2-3, with 9 nucleotides matching TRBD2. V trimming: 0 bases; J trimming: 6 bases; junction bases outside the gene matches: 4. From germline, CDR1 is SNHLY and CDR2 FYNNEI. The length of the CDR3 is 15 residues. The CDR3 nucleotides are TGTGCCAGCAGTGAAGCATGGCGGGAGGGGGATACGCAGTATTTT. Protein product: CASSEAWREGDTQYF.

The CDR3 DNA reads as TGCGCCAGCAGCCAATTCTACAATCAGCCCCAGCATTTT. Translation: CASSQFYNQPQHF. J is TRBJ1-5 and V is TRBV4-1; no reliable D call. CDR3 length: 13 residues. From germline, CDR1 is MGHRA and CDR2 YSYEKL. Trimming cost V 2 bases and J 3 bases, with 5 bases left between them.

This chain uses TRBV7-8 with TRBJ2-3, with 11 bases fitting TRBD2. The CDR3 has 16 amino acids. Germline V lookup: CDR1 SGHVS, CDR2 FQNEAQ. V shed 3 bases, J shed 7 bases, and the junction held 9 bases outside the gene matches. The CDR3 DNA is TGTGCCAGCAGCTTTGACCTAGCGGGAGGAGTAAATACGCAGTATTTT. Residues: CASSFDLAGGVNTQYF.

CDR3 coding DNA: TGTGCCAGCAGTTACGCTGGGGCCCACTATGGCTACACCTTC. Its translation is CASSYAGAHYGYTF. The J gene is TRBJ1-2, the V gene TRBV6-5, with D possibly matching TRBD1 (5 bases). CDR1 is MNHEY and CDR2 is SVGAGI in the germline V gene. Trimming removed 2 bases from V and 3 bases from J, with 10 bases in between. This CDR3 region has 14 residues.

The genes are TRBV6-1 and TRBJ2-7; 7 bases line up with TRBD2. The trim removed 2 bases at V and 6 bases at J, leaving 10 bases unmatched. The V gene's germline CDR1 is MNHNS and CDR2 SASEGT. The CDR3 contains 15 residues. The DNA for the CDR3 is TGTGCCAGCAGTGAACGCGGGACTACAAACTCCGAGCAGTACTTC. This sequence encodes CASSERGTTNSEQYF.

Comments on this clone: A junction boundary mismatches the germline segment, possibly from a read error. The chain employs TRBV7-7 and TRBJ2-5; D is ambiguous. The germline gives CDR1 SSHAT, CDR2 FNYEAQ (reference sequence). This CDR3 contains 12 residues. The CDR3 sequence: CASSSYQETQYF. CDR3 nucleotide sequence: TGTGCTAGCAGCTCGTACCAAGAGACCCAGTACTTC.

This chain uses TRBV6-6 with TRBJ2-7, with D tentatively TRBD2 (5 bases). Germline V gene sequence: CDR1 MNHNY, CDR2 SVGAGI (reference sequence). Trimming cost V 2 bases and J 3 bases, with 14 bases left between them. The CDR3 runs 15 residues. The CDR3 DNA reads TGTGCCAGCAGTTACCGTGGGAGATTGGACTACGAGCAGTACTTC. Encoded protein: CASSYRGRLDYEQYF.

CDR3 DNA sequence: TGTGCCAGAGAGGACGGAGGCGGTGGCTACACCTTC. This translates into CAREDGGGGYTF. The V and J genes are TRBV6-7 and TRBJ1-2; no clear D. TRBV6-7 is recorded as an ORF, its role being uncertain. The CDR3 loop spans 12 amino acids. Trimming stripped 9 bases from V and 7 bases from J, with 15 bases between.

This chain uses TRBV7-3 with TRBJ2-1, with 11 bases that match TRBD2. The V gene end was trimmed by 3 bases and the J gene end by 15 bases; junction bases not matched to a gene: 4. CDR1 SGHTA and CDR2 FQGTGA come from the germline V gene. The CDR3 runs 12 residues. The CDR3 here is CASSFTSGRMFF. CDR3 sequence (DNA): TGTGCCAGCAGCTTTACTAGCGGGAGAATGTTCTTC. The full variable domain, in which reference TRBV7-3 and TRBJ2-1 provide the parts outside the CDR3, is GAGVSQTPSNKVTEKGKYVELRCDPISGHTALYWYRQSLGQGPEFLIYFQGTGAADDSGLPNDRFFAVRPEGSVSTLKIQRTERGDSAVYLCASSFTSGRMFFGPGTRLTVL.

This chain links TRBV5-1 with TRBJ1-1; D call uncertain. Germline V gene lookup returns CDR1 SGHRS and CDR2 YFSETQ. This CDR3 comprises 14 residues. Trimming left V 0 bases short and J 6 bases short, with 12 bases between. The CDR3 region has the DNA TGCGCCAGCAGCTTGGAGGCCAGGTCTGCTGAAGCTTTCTTT. As protein: CASSLEARSAEAFF.

The CDR3 DNA reads as TGTGCCATCAGTGTCCCTAACACCGGGGAGCTGTTTTTT. Amino acid sequence: CAISVPNTGELFF. This chain uses TRBV10-3 with TRBJ2-2; D is undetermined. The CDR3 contains 13 residues. The V and J ends lost 4 bases and 2 bases respectively, with 5 bases between them. Germline values: CDR1 ENHRY, CDR2 SYGVKD.

This chain links TRBV11-2 with TRBJ2-3, with D tentatively TRBD2 (6 bases). This CDR3 comprises 11 residues. CDR1 SGHAT and CDR2 FQNNGV come from the germline V gene. The V end was cut by 2 bases, the J end by 10 bases, with 7 bases between. CDR3 residues: CASSLWDSQYF. The DNA for the CDR3 is TGTGCCAGCAGCTTATGGGACTCGCAGTATTTT.

This sequence joins TRBV29-1 and TRBJ2-1, with D possibly matching TRBD1 (6 bases). The V end was cut by 4 bases, the J end by 2 bases, with 9 bases between. Germline V gene data show CDR1 as SQVTM and CDR2 as ANQGSEA. The CDR3 spans 13 residues. The CDR3 nucleotides are TGCAGCGTTGTAACAGGGACCTACAATGAGCAGTTCTTC. It translates to CSVVTGTYNEQFF.

The chain links TRBV6-5 to TRBJ2-1; 9 bases fit TRBD2. CDR3 length equals 12 residues. Losses at the gene ends were 6 bases for V and 10 bases for J; bases not matched to a gene: 4. The germline CDR1 and CDR2 sequences are MNHEY and SVGAGI. CDR3 sequence reads: CASSQTSGEQFF. The CDR3 bases are TGTGCCAGCAGCCAAACTAGCGGGGAGCAGTTCTTC.